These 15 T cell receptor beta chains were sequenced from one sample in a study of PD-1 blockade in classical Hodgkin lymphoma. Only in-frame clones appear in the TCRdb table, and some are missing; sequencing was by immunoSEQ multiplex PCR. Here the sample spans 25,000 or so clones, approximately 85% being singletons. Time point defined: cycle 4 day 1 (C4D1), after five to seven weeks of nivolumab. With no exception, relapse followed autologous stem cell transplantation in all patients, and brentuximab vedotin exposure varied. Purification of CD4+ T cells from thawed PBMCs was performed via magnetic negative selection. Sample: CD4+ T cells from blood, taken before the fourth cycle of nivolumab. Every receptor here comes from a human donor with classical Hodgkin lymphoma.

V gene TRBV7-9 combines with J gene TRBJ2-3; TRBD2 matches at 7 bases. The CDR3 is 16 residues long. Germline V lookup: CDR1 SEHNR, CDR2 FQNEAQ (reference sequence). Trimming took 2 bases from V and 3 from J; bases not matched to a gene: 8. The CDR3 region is CASSLSGREVTDTQYF. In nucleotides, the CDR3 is TGTGCCAGCAGCTTATCAGGCCGGGAGGTTACAGATACGCAGTATTTT.

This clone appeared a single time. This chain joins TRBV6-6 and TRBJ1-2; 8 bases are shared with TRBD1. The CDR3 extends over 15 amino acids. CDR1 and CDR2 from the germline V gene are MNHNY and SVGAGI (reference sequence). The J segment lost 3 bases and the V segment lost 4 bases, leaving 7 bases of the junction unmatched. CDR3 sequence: CASSFPQGEYYGYTF. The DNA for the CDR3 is TGTGCCAGCAGTTTTCCACAGGGGGAGTACTATGGCTACACCTTC.

The CDR3 loop is CASSPITGGYEQYF. The CDR3 nucleotides are TGTGCCAGCTCACCCATAACAGGGGGCTACGAGCAGTACTTC. The J gene is TRBJ2-7, the V gene TRBV18, with 8 bases lining up with TRBD1. In germline, CDR1 is KGHSH, CDR2 LQKENI. Trimming took 3 bases from V and 3 from J; bases not matched to a gene: 4. The CDR3 extends over 14 amino acids.

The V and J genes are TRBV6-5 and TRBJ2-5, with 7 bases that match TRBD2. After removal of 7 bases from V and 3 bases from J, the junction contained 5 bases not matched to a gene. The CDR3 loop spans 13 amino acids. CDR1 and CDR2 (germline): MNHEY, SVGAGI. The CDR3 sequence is CASTPSGEETQYF. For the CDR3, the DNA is TGTGCCAGCACCCCTAGCGGCGAAGAGACCCAGTACTTC.

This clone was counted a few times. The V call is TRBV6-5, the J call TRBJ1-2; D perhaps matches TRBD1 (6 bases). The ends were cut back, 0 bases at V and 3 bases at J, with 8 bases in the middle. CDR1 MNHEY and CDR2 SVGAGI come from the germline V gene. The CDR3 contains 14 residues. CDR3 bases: TGTGCCAGCAGTTACTCAGCAGGGGACTATGGCTACACCTTC. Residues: CASSYSAGDYGYTF.

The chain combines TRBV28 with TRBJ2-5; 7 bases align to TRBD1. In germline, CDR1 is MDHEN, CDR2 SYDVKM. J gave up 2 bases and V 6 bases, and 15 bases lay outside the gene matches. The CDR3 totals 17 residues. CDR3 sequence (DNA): TGTGCCAGCAGCCCTGCGTGGGGGCAGGGGGTACAAGAGACCCAGTACTTC. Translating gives CASSPAWGQGVQETQYF. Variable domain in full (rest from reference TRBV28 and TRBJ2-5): DVKVTQSSRYLVKRTGEKVFLECVQDMDHENMFWYRQDPGLGLRLIYFSYDVKMKEKGDIPEGYSVSREKKERFSLILESASTNQTSMYLCASSPAWGQGVQETQYFGPGTRLLVL.

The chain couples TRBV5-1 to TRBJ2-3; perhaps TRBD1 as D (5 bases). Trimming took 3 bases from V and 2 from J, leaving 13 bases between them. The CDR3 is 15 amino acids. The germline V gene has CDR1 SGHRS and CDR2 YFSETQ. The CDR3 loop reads CASSSVRVLTDTQYF. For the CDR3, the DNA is TGCGCCAGCAGCTCGGTCAGGGTACTCACAGATACGCAGTATTTT.

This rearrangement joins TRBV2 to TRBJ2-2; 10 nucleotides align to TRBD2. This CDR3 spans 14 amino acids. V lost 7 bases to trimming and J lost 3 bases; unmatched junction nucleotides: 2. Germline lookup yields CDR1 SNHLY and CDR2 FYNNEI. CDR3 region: CASTGLAYTGELFF. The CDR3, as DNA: TGTGCCAGCACGGGACTAGCGTACACCGGGGAGCTGTTTTTT.

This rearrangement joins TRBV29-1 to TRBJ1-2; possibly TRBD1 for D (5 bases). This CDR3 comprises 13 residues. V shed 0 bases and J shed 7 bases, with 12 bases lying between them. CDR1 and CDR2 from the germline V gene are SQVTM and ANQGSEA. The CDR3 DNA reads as TGCAGCGTTGAAGATCGGGGCCAAGGTGGCTACACCTTC. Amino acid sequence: CSVEDRGQGGYTF.

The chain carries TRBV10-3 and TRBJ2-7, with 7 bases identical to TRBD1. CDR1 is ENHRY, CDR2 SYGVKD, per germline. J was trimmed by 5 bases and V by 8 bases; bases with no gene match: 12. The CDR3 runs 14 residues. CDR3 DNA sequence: TGTGCCATCTCTGACAGGGCGGACGTAAACGAGCAGTACTTC. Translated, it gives CAISDRADVNEQYF.

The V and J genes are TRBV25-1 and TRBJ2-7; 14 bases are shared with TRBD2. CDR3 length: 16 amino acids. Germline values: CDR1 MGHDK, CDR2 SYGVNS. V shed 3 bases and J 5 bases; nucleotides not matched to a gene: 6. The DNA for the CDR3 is TGTGCCAGCAGTGATGGGACTAGCGGGAGTGTGAACGAGCAGTACTTC. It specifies CASSDGTSGSVNEQYF.

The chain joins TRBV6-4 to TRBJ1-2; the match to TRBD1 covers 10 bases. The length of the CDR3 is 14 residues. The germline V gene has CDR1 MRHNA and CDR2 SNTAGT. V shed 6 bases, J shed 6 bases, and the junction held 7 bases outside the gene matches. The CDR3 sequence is CASSADRGRDGYTF. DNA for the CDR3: TGTGCCAGCAGCGCGGACAGGGGGAGAGATGGCTACACCTTC.

The CDR3 reads CASTFQGGVLYNEQFF. CDR3 coding DNA: TGTGCCAGCACCTTCCAGGGAGGAGTCCTCTACAATGAGCAGTTCTTC. This sequence joins TRBV28 and TRBJ2-1; perhaps TRBD2 as D (6 bases). V was trimmed by 7 bases and J by 3 bases, leaving 19 bases between them. CDR3 length equals 16 residues. The germline V gene encodes CDR1 MDHEN and CDR2 SYDVKM.

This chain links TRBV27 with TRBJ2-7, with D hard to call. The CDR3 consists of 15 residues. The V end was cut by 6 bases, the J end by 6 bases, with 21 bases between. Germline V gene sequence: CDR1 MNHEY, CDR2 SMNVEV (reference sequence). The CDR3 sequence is CASSLGRYSLSEQYF. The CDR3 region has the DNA TGTGCCAGCAGCCTCGGACGATATTCCTTGTCCGAGCAGTACTTC.

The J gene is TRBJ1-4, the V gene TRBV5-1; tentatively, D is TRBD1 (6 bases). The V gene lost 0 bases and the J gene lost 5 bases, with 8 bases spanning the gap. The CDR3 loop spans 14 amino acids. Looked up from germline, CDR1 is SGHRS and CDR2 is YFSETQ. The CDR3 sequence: CASSLVGGNEKLFF. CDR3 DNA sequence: TGCGCCAGCAGCTTGGTAGGGGGGAATGAAAAACTGTTTTTT.